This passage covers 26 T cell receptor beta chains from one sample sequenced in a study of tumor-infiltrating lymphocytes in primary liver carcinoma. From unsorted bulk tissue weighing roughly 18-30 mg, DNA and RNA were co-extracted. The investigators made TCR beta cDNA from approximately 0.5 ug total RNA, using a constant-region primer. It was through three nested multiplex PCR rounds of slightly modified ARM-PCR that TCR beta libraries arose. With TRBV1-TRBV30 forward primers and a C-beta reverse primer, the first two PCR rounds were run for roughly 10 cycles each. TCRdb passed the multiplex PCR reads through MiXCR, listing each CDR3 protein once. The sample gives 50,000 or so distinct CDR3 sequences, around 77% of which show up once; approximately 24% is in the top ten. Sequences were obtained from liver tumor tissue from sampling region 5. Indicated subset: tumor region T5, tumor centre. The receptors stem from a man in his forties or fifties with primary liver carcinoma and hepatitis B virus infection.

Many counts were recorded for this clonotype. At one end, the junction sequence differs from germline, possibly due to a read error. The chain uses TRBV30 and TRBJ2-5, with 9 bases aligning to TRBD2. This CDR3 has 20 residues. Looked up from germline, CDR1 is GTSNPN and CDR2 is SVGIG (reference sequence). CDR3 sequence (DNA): TGTGCCTGGGGTGTAGTATCTTATGCCGGGGCTAGCGGGACTGAAGAGACCCAGTACTTC. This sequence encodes CAWGVVSYAGASGTEETQYF.

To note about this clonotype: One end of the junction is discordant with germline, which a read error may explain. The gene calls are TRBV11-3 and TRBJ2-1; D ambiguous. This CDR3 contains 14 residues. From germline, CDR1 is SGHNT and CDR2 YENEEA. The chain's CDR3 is CASRLGVSNSEQFF. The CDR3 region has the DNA TGTGCCAGCAGGTTAGGCGTTTCGAACAGTGAGCAGTTCTTC. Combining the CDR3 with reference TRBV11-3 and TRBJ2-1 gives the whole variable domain EAGVVQSPRYKIIEKKQPVAFWCNPISGHNTLYWYLQNLGQGPELLIRYENEEAVDDSQLPKDRFSAERLKGVDSTLKIQPAELGDSAVYLCASRLGVSNSEQFFGPGTRLTVL.

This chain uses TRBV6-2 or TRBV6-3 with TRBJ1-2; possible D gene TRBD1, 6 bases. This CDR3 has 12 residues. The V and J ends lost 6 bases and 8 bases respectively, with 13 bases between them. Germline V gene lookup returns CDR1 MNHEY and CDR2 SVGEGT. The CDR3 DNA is TGTGCCAGCAGCCAGGGGATAGGCGGCTACACCTTC. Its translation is CASSQGIGGYTF.

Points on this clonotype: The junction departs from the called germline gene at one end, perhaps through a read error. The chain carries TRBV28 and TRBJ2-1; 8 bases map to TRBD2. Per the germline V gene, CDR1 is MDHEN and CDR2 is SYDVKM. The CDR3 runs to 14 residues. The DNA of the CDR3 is TGTGCCAGCAGGGATCCGGGATTAACGGGAGGGGAGCTCTTC. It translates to CASRDPGLTGGELF.

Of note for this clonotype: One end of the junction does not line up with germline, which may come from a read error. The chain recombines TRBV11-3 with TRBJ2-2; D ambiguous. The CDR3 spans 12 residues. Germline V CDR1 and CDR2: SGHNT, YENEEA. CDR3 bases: TGTGCCACCAGCTTATGGTCCAAGGAGCTGTTTTTC. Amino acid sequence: CATSLWSKELFF.

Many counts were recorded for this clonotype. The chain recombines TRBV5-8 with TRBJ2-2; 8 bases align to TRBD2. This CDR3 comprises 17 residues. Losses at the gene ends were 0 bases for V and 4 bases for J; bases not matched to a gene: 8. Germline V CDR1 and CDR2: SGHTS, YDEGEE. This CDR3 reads CASSLEVVAGTTGELFF. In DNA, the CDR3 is TGTGCCAGCAGCTTGGAGGTTGTAGCGGGGACCACCGGGGAGCTGTTTTTT.

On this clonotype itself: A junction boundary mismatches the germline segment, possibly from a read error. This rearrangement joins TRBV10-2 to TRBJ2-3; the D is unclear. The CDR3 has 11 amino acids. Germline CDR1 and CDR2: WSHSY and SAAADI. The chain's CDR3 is CANSHTDTHYF. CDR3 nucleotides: TGCGCCAACAGTCACACAGATACGCACTATTTT.

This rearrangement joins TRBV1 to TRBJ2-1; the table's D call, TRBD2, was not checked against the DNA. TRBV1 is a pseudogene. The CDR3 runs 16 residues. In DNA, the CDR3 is TGCACCAGCAGTCAAGACGCTAAAGTAGTGGGATATGAGCAGTTTTTC. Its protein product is CTSSQDAKVVGYEQFF.

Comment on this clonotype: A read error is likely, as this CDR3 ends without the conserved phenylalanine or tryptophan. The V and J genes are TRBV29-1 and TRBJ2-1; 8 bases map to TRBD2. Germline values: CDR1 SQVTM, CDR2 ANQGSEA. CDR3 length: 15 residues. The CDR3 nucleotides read TGCAACGTTGAAGGGAAGCGGGGGCTTGACAATGAGCAGTTCTTA. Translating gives CNVEGKRGLDNEQFL.

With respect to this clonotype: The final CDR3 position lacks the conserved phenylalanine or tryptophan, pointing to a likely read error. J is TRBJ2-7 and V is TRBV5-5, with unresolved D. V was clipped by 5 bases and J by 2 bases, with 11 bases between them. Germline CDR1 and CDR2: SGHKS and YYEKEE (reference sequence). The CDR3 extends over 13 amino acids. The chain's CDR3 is CASSFGFPYEQYS. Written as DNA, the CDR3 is TGTGCCAGCAGTTTCGGATTCCCCTACGAGCAGTACTCC.

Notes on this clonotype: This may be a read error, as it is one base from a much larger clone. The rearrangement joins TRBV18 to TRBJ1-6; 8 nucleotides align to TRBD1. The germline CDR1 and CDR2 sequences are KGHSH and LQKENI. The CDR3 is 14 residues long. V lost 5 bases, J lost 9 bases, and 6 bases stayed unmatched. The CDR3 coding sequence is TGTGCCAGCTCATCCGGGACAGGAGTTTCACCCCTCCACTTT. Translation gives CASSSGTGVSPLHF.

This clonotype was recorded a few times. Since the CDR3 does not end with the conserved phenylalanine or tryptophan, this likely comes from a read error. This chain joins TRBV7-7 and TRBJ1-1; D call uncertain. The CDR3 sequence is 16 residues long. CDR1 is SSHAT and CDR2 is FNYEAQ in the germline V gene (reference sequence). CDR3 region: CASSSGTPLQNTEAFL. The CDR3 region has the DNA TGTGCTAGCAGCTCCGGAACTCCCCTTCAGAACACTGAAGCTTTCTTA.

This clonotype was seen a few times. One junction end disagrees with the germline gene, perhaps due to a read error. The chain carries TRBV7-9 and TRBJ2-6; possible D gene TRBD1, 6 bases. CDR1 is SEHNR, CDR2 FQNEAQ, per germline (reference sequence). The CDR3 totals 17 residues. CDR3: CASSSDRLSSGTNVLTF. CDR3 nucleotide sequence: TGTGCCAGCAGCTCCGACAGGTTAAGCTCTGGGACCAACGTCCTGACTTTC.

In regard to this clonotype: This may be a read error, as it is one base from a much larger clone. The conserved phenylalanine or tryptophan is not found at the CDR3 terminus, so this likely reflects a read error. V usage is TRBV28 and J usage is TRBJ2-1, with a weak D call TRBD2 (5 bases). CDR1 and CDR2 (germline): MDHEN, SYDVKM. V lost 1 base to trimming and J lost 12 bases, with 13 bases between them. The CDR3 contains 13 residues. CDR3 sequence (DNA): TGTGCCAGCAGTTTATCTGATCGCGAGGGGCAGTTCTCC. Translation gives CASSLSDREGQFS.

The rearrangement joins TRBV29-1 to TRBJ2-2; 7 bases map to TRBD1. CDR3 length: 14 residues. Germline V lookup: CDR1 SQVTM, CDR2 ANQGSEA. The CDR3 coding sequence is TGCAGAGTTTCGGAACAGGGGTTCACCGGGGAGCTGTTTTTT. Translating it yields CRVSEQGFTGELFF.

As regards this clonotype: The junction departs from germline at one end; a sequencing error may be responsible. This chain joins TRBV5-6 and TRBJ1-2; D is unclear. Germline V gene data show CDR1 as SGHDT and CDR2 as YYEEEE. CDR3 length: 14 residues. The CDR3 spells CASSLGRGDYGYIF. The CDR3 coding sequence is TGTGCCAGCAGCTTGGGACGGGGTGATTATGGCTACATCTTC.

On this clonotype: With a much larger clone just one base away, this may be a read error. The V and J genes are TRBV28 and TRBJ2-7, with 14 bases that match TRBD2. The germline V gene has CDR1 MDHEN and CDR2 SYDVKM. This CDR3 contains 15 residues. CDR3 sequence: CVSSSGLAGVSEQYF. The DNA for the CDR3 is TGTGTCAGCAGTTCGGGACTAGCGGGAGTGAGTGAGCAGTACTTC.

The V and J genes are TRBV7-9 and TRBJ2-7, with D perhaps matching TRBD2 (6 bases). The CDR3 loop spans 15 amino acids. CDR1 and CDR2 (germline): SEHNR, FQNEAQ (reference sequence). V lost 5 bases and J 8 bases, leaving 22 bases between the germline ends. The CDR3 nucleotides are TGTGCCAGCAGCCTAGACGGCGGTGGCGGGGTCAAGCAGTACTTC. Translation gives CASSLDGGGGVKQYF.

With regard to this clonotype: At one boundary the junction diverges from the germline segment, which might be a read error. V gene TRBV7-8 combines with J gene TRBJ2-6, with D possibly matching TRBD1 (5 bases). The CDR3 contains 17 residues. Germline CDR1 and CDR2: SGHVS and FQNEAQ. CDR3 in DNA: TGTGCCAGCAGCTCTGCGGTTACGCGCTCTGGGGCCAACATCCTGACTTTC. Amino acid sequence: CASSSAVTRSGANILTF.

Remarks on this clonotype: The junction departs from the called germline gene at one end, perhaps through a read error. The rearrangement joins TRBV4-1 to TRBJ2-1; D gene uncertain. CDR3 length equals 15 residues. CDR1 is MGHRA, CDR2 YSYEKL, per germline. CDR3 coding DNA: TGCGCCAGCGGCCAAGATGGAATATCCTACAATGAGCAGCTCTTC. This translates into CASGQDGISYNEQLF.

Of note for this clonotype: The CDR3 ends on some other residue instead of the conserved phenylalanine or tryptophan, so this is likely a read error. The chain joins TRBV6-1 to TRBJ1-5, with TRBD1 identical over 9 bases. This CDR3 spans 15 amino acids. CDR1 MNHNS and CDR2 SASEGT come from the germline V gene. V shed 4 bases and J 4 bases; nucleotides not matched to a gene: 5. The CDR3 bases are TGTGCCAGCAGTGTGGACAGGGGCTGGAATCAGCCCCAGCATTCC. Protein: CASSVDRGWNQPQHS.

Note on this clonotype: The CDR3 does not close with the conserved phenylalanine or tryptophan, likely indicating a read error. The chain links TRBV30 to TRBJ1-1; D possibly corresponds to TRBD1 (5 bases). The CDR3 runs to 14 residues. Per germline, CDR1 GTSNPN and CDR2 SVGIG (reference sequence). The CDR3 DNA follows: TGTACCTGGAGGTGGGGGACGGTGAACACTGAAGCTTTCTTA. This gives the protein CTWRWGTVNTEAFL.

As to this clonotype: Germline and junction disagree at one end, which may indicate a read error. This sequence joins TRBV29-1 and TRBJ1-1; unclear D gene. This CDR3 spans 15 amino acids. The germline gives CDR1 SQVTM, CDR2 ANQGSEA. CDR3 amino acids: CIVGGGWGMSTEAFF. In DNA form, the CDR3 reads TGCATCGTTGGTGGAGGATGGGGTATGAGCACTGAAGCGTTCTTT.

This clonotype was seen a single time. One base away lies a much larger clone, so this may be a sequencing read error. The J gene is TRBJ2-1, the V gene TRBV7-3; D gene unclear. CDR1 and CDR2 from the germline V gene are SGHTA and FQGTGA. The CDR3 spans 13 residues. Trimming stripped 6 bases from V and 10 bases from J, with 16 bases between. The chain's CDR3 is CASRLRVVGEQFF. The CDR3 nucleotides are TGTGCCAGCAGGTTACGGGTCGTCGGCGAGCAGTTCTTC.

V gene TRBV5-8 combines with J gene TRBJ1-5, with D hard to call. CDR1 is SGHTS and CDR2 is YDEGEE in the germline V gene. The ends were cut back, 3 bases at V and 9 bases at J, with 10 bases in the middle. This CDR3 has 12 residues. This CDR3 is CASSWVERPQHF. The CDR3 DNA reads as TGTGCCAGCAGCTGGGTCGAAAGGCCCCAGCATTTT.

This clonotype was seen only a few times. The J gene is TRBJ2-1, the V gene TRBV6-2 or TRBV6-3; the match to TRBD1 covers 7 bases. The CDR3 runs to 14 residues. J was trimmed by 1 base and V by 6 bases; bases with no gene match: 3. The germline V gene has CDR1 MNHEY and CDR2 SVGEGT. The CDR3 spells CASSRQGSYNEQFF. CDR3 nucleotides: TGTGCCAGCAGCCGACAGGGTTCCTACAATGAGCAGTTCTTC.